These 5 T cell receptor beta chains share one sample of origin, sequenced in a study of T cell changes during pregnancy in multiple sclerosis. Profiled with immunoSEQ multiplex PCR; TCRdb holds only in-frame clones, not every one. Found here are approximately 32,000 clones, more than 70% of them singletons; the top ten hold around 5%. This specimen was CD8+ T cells from peripheral blood mononuclear cells, taken in the first trimester of pregnancy. The receptors come from a female donor with multiple sclerosis, enrolled in a pregnancy study.

J is TRBJ2-7 and V is TRBV7-9, with 7 positions matching TRBD1. Unmatched junction bases numbered 5, after V lost 4 bases and J lost 2 bases. The CDR3 covers 14 residues. CDR1 and CDR2 (germline): SEHNR, FQNEAQ (reference sequence). In DNA, the CDR3 is TGTGCCAGCAGCTACCGGGACAGACCCTACGAGCAGTACTTC. Its protein is CASSYRDRPYEQYF.

CDR3 protein: CASSLPGSYEQYF. In DNA, the CDR3 is TGTGCCAGCAGCCTACCGGGGTCCTACGAGCAGTACTTC. This chain joins TRBV28 and TRBJ2-7; weak D call: TRBD2 (5 bases). Germline V gene data show CDR1 as MDHEN and CDR2 as SYDVKM. Deletions cut 6 bases from V and 1 base from J, with 10 bases between. CDR3 length equals 13 residues.

The chain employs TRBV5-6 and TRBJ1-1; D possibly corresponds to TRBD1 (6 bases). The CDR3 consists of 15 residues. CDR1 and CDR2 from the germline V gene are SGHDT and YYEEEE. V lost 2 bases and J 0 bases, leaving 11 bases between the germline ends. CDR3 coding DNA: TGTGCCAGCAGCTTTTTCAGGACAGTGAACACTGAAGCTTTCTTT. This sequence encodes CASSFFRTVNTEAFF.

The rearrangement links TRBV19 to TRBJ2-3; D perhaps matches TRBD1 (5 bases). Germline CDR1 LNHDA, CDR2 SQIVND (reference sequence). There are 15 residues in the CDR3. V was cut by 5 bases and J by 3 bases, with 15 bases left in between. CDR3 residues: CASSAQGLSTDTQYF. The CDR3 DNA reads TGTGCCAGTAGTGCTCAGGGATTGTCAACAGATACGCAGTATTTT. The full variable domain, rest sourced from reference TRBV19 and TRBJ2-3, is DGGITQSPKYLFRKEGQNVTLSCEQNLNHDAMYWYRQDPGQGLRLIYYSQIVNDFQKGDIAEGYSVSREKKESFPLTVTSAQKNPTAFYLCASSAQGLSTDTQYFGPGTRLTVL.

This CDR3 is CASSLGGGRTDTQYF. The DNA of the CDR3 is TGTGCCAGCAGCTTAGGGGGGGGACGCACAGATACGCAGTATTTT. The chain employs TRBV7-7 and TRBJ2-3; 7 bases match TRBD2. The germline gives CDR1 SSHAT, CDR2 FNYEAQ (reference sequence). The ends lost 1 base at V and 1 base at J; junction bases unmatched: 2. This CDR3 contains 15 residues.